The text below deals with one TCR beta chain. This clonotype counts as medium-sized (0.01 to 0.1%). The antigen it binds to is not known. No clone much larger than this one lies a single base away; base qualities are absent. Genomic DNA extracted from blood was used in amounts of roughly 250-500 ng for amplification of TRB repertoires. The data were obtained in a study of T and B cells in COVID-19 patients (dated by TCRdb to the early 2020s). Study-level background: In this study, adaptive immunity was profiled in COVID-19 patients who either had active infection or had recovered, using TRB and IGH repertoire sequencing of peripheral blood. A recovered cohort comprised roughly 18 patients contributing approximately 22 samples, mostly after mild to moderate COVID-19 managed as outpatients. Patients in the recovered cohort had a median age of around 34 years, compared with 67 years for patients in the active-infection cohort. Critical illness requiring mechanical ventilation or ECMO was present in about 60% of the 20 patients in the active-infection cohort. Of the 20 or so patients in the active-infection cohort, 18 had comorbidities associated with unfavorable COVID-19 outcome. The TCR and BCR sequence repository comprised 37 patients and over 60 time points, with over 7 million TCR sequences analysed. Two patients belonged to both the recovered and active cohorts because samples were available from active disease and after recovery. An age-matched reference group of 35 to 45 healthy donors negative for COVID-19 antibodies served as the comparison for repertoire analyses. As many as 9 follow-up blood samples were taken per patient, and some of the samples covered different disease stages within the same individual.

What the research found in general, with its limitations: Specific T cell subsets (CD4+/Treg/CD8+) and sorted SARS-CoV-2-responsive or tetramer+ T cells had not yet been sequenced, and these experiments were ongoing. The recovered cohort had 2,000 or so exclusive TCR clusters, including about 29 low-pGen clusters. Few blood samples were available from mildly ill patients while symptoms were present or from severe cases at early time points. Patients with COVID-19 were reported to show strongly skewed TRBV/TRBJ gene usage. During active COVID-19 the TRB repertoires were highly clonal, but at recovery diversity and richness rose above the levels seen in healthy donors. Prospective validation of the reported TCR clusters was stated to be required before clinical use. The cohort was considered too small to assess HLA contributions to COVID-19 susceptibility or severity.

Measured from the cysteine to the phenylalanine, the CDR3 is 14 residues long. Just the 42-base CDR3 DNA is kept, in frame starting at base 1. Ends trimmed: V by 5 bases, J by 4 bases; bases unmatched to a gene: 5. From a lookup of the germline V gene (reference sequence), CDR1 and CDR2 are LNHDA and SQIVND. These reads were obtained on an Illumina MiSeq. Multiplex PCR with BIOMED2 TRB-A/B primer pools was used to amplify TRB rearrangements. Illumina-compatible adapters and 7-nucleotide sample barcodes were added to the amplicons in two consecutive PCRs. Phusion HS II polymerase was used for all library PCRs. The amplicons were purified from gel with the NucleoSpin Gel and PCR Clean-up kit, measured on Qubit, and then pooled at 4 to 5 nM. The quality of the amplicon pool was checked on an Agilent 2100 Bioanalyzer prior to Illumina next-generation sequencing. The study's processing was this. Annotation of TRB rearrangements was done in MiXCR 3.0.8 with the default MiXCR reference library. Non-productive reads and sequences with fewer than 2 reads were removed, and each unique CDR3 nucleotide sequence was counted as one clone. R 3.5.1 was used to calculate clonality, diversity, richness and V-J gene usage. GLIPH2 was used to cluster TCRs based on CDR3 similarity, and OLGA was used to calculate the generation probabilities. GLIPH2 clusters were kept only when the clusters contained at least four unique TCR clonotypes present in at least three individuals. The public reads were quality trimmed at Q25 with fastp and then assembled into clones with MiXCR by TCRdb, keeping productive beta chains. All rows with the same CDR3 protein become a single entry with the most common DNA and genes. The V and J calls here are based on TCRdb, not the publication. Here the sample has 4,000 to 6,000 distinct CDR3 sequences; roughly 21% occur a single time. Around 6.3% of the sample lies in the top ten.

The sample taken for sequencing was blood. This TCR was recovered from a human donor who had recovered from COVID-19. The rearranged chain carries TRBV19 and TRBJ1-5, and TRBD1 aligns with 7 junction nucleotides. The DNA is TGTGCCAGTAGTCCACAGGGGCCTAATCAGCCCCAGCATTTT. Translated, it gives CASSPQGPNQPQHF.